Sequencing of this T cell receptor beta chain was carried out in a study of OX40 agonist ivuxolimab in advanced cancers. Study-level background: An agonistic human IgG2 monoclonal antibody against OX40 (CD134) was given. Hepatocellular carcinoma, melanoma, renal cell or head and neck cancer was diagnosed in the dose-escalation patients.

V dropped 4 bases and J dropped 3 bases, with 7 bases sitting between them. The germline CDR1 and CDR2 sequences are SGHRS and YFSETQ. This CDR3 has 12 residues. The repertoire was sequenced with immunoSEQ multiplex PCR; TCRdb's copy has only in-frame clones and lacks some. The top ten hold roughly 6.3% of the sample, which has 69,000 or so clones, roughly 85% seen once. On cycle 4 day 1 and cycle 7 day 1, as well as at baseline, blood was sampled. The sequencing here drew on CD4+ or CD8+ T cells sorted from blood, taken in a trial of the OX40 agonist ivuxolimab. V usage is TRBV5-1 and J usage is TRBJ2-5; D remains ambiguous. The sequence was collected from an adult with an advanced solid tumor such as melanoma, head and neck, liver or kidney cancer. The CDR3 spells CASSRNEETQYF. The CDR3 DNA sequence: TGCGCCAGCAGCCGTAACGAAGAGACCCAGTACTTC. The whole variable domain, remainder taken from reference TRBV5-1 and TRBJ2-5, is KAGVTQTPRYLIKTRGQQVTLSCSPISGHRSVSWYQQTPGQGLQFLFEYFSETQRNKGNFPGRFSGRQFSNSRSEMNVSTLELGDSALYLCASSRNEETQYFGPGTRLLVL.